This entry lists 14 T cell receptor beta chains sequenced from one sample in a study of shared clonotypes between healthy human individuals. The repertoire was sequenced with immunoSEQ multiplex PCR; TCRdb's copy has only in-frame clones and lacks some. The sample lists about 380,000 clones, 96% occurring once. The sequenced material came from memory CD8+ T cells sorted from blood. The subset denotes: CD45RO+ cells pooled with CCR7-negative TemRA cells. Receptors originate from a man aged 30-40 years in good health.

This rearrangement joins TRBV4-1 to TRBJ2-7; D perhaps matches TRBD1 (6 bases). The CDR3 sequence is 14 residues long. Deletions cut 4 bases from V and 2 bases from J, with 12 bases between. Germline V gene data show CDR1 as MGHRA and CDR2 as YSYEKL. The DNA of the CDR3 is TGCGCCAGCAGCCCGACCGGGGACACCTACGAGCAGTACTTC. This codes for CASSPTGDTYEQYF.

The chain employs TRBV28 and TRBJ2-4; D possibly corresponds to TRBD2 (6 bases). Trimming pared 5 bases from V and 3 bases from J, leaving 20 bases between. The CDR3 has 17 residues. CDR1 is MDHEN and CDR2 is SYDVKM in the germline V gene. CDR3: CASSPSRGAVVKNIQYF. CDR3 DNA sequence: TGTGCCAGCAGTCCCTCCCGCGGGGCAGTTGTCAAAAACATTCAGTACTTC.

The rearrangement links TRBV5-1 to TRBJ2-5, with 11 bases that match TRBD1. The germline V gene has CDR1 SGHRS and CDR2 YFSETQ. The CDR3 has 15 residues. V was clipped by 4 bases and J by 4 bases; unmatched bases: 6. CDR3 sequence (DNA): TGCGCCAGCAGCCTTGGACAGGGGGCGGGAGAGACCCAGTACTTC. Translation gives CASSLGQGAGETQYF.

This clone was seen once. The chain is built from TRBV5-5 and TRBJ1-1; TRBD1 might be the D (5 bases). Germline values: CDR1 SGHKS, CDR2 YYEKEE (reference sequence). The V gene lost 2 bases and the J gene lost 1 base, with 12 bases spanning the gap. CDR3 size: 15 residues. CDR3 sequence reads: CASSFRGRENTEAFF. CDR3 bases: TGTGCCAGCAGCTTTAGGGGACGGGAGAACACTGAAGCTTTCTTT.

The chain couples TRBV5-1 to TRBJ1-2, with D possibly matching TRBD1 (6 bases). This CDR3 spans 15 amino acids. Deletions cut 0 bases from V and 8 bases from J, with 17 bases between. Looked up from germline, CDR1 is SGHRS and CDR2 is YFSETQ. The CDR3 DNA sequence: TGCGCCAGCAGCTTGGCCCGGACAGCCATGGGGGGCTACACCTTC. Translated, it gives CASSLARTAMGGYTF.

The rearrangement uses TRBV7-9 and TRBJ1-2; D remains ambiguous. The CDR3 runs 15 residues. Per germline, CDR1 SEHNR and CDR2 FQNEAQ (reference sequence). V lost 5 bases, J lost 8 bases, and 21 bases lay in between. Here the CDR3 reads CASSAPGPPGWGYTF. Written as DNA, the CDR3 is TGTGCCAGCAGCGCGCCCGGTCCCCCTGGTTGGGGCTACACCTTC.

The chain employs TRBV28 and TRBJ1-4, with TRBD1 matching over 8 bases. This CDR3 comprises 14 residues. J was trimmed by 6 bases and V by 0 bases; bases with no gene match: 0. Germline loops: CDR1 MDHEN, CDR2 SYDVKM. The CDR3 protein is CASSLWTGDEKLFF. For the CDR3, the DNA is TGTGCCAGCAGTTTATGGACAGGGGATGAAAAACTGTTTTTT.

This chain links TRBV28 with TRBJ2-7; unclear D gene. This CDR3 spans 12 amino acids. Germline lookup yields CDR1 MDHEN and CDR2 SYDVKM. The V end was cut by 2 bases, the J end by 6 bases, with 8 bases between. DNA of the CDR3: TGTGCCAGCAGTTTACAACGGGTCGAGCAGTACTTC. As protein: CASSLQRVEQYF.

The chain combines TRBV12-5 with TRBJ2-5, with a weak D call TRBD2 (5 bases). The V end lost 6 bases, the J end lost 0 bases, and 17 bases lay between the germline ends. The CDR3 is 16 residues long. Germline assignment: CDR1 LGHNT and CDR2 FRNRAP. The CDR3 sequence: CASGYGETPYQETQYF. The CDR3 DNA reads TGTGCTAGTGGCTATGGGGAGACGCCGTACCAAGAGACCCAGTACTTC.

V usage is TRBV4-1 and J usage is TRBJ2-7; 8 bases align to TRBD2. V dropped 1 base and J dropped 1; count of bases not matched to a gene: 3. The CDR3 has 15 residues. Germline lookup yields CDR1 MGHRA and CDR2 YSYEKL. CDR3 nucleotide sequence: TGCGCCAGCAGCCAAGGACTAGCGTATTCCTACGAGCAGTACTTC. Its protein is CASSQGLAYSYEQYF.

Comments on this clone: Other DNA sequences in the sample encode the same CDR3. The chain joins TRBV27 to TRBJ1-5; D is possibly TRBD1 (6 bases). With 2 bases removed from V and 4 bases from J, the gap between germline ends came to 6 bases. The CDR3 is 13 residues long. Germline assignment: CDR1 MNHEY and CDR2 SMNVEV (reference sequence). In DNA form, the CDR3 reads TGTGCCAGCAGTTTAACAGGGAATCAGCCCCAGCATTTT. As protein: CASSLTGNQPQHF.

This sequence joins TRBV5-8 and TRBJ2-7, with D tentatively TRBD2 (6 bases). CDR3 size: 14 residues. V gave up 2 bases and J gave up 3 bases, with 12 bases separating them. Germline CDR1 SGHTS, CDR2 YDEGEE. CDR3 sequence (DNA): TGTGCCAGCAGCTTAGGAGGGGTGGGCTACGAGCAGTACTTC. This codes for CASSLGGVGYEQYF.

The J gene is TRBJ2-7, the V gene TRBV5-4; 7 nucleotides line up with TRBD1. The CDR3 runs to 14 residues. CDR1 SGHNT and CDR2 YYREEE come from the germline V gene (reference sequence). The trim removed 1 base at V and 3 bases at J, leaving 4 bases unmatched. The CDR3 spells CASSLSGQVYEQYF. The DNA of the CDR3 is TGTGCCAGCAGCTTGTCAGGACAGGTCTACGAGCAGTACTTC.

The rearrangement joins TRBV5-4 to TRBJ2-1; 10 nucleotides agree with TRBD2. This CDR3 comprises 16 residues. Trimming removed 1 base from V and 0 bases from J; junction bases left unmatched: 1. The germline gives CDR1 SGHNT, CDR2 YYREEE (reference sequence). The CDR3 sequence: CASSLRTSGSYNEQFF. CDR3 sequence (DNA): TGTGCCAGCAGCTTGAGGACTAGCGGCTCCTACAATGAGCAGTTCTTC.